A single sample gave rise to the 7 T cell receptor beta chains below, sequenced in a study of shared T cell receptors in the human thymus. TCRdb keeps only in-frame clones here, not all; method: immunoSEQ multiplex PCR. Found here are hundreds of thousands of clones, roughly 86% of them singletons; the top ten hold 0.0094%. Separately, the same data were catalogued under a study of human thymus T cells.

Sequenced sample: thymocytes. These receptors originate from a boy under three years old with a congenital heart defect.

This rearrangement joins TRBV27 to TRBJ2-7, with 7 bases matching TRBD2. V shed 5 bases and J 0 bases; nucleotides not matched to a gene: 7. The CDR3 is made up of 15 amino acids. Germline assignment: CDR1 MNHEY and CDR2 SMNVEV (reference sequence). The DNA for the CDR3 is TGTGCCAGCAGTGTCCGGACTAGGCGCTCCTACGAGCAGTACTTC. Protein product: CASSVRTRRSYEQYF.

V and J are TRBV5-1 and TRBJ1-4, with TRBD1 as a possible D gene (5 bases). The CDR3 is made up of 14 amino acids. Looked up from germline, CDR1 is SGHRS and CDR2 is YFSETQ. V lost 6 bases, J lost 13 bases, and 22 bases lay in between. CDR3 residues: CASKSRDPQEGLFF. The CDR3 DNA follows: TGCGCCAGCAAATCCCGGGACCCACAGGAGGGACTGTTTTTT.

The table lists this clone with a count of one. For the CDR3, the DNA is TGCGCCAGCAGCCAAGAAGGGCAGGGCGGTGAAAAACTGTTTTTT. Translation gives CASSQEGQGGEKLFF. The V call is TRBV4-3, the J call TRBJ1-4; tentative D call: TRBD1 (5 bases). The CDR3 runs 15 residues. Germline CDR1 reads LGHNA; CDR2 reads YSLEER. V was trimmed by 0 bases and J by 7 bases, leaving 12 bases between them.

The J gene is TRBJ1-4, the V gene TRBV21-1. TRBV21-1 is flagged as a pseudogene. CDR3 length: 19 residues. CDR3 protein: CASSKGWSAGRERDEKLFF. CDR3 coding DNA: TGTGCCAGCAGCAAAGGTTGGTCCGCGGGAAGGGAAAGGGATGAAAAACTGTTTTTT.

This clone was counted once. The CDR3 reads CASSLNRDSPDKNTGELFF. The CDR3 DNA is TGCGCCAGCAGCCTAAACCGGGACAGCCCCGATAAGAACACCGGGGAGCTGTTTTTT. The V and J genes are TRBV5-1 and TRBJ2-2; 7 nucleotides align to TRBD1. The CDR3 contains 19 residues. J gave up 1 base and V 4 bases, and 16 bases lay outside the gene matches. Germline-derived CDR1 and CDR2 are SGHRS and YFSETQ.

The chain uses TRBV6-5 and TRBJ1-1; 7 nucleotides agree with TRBD1. Trimming took 5 bases from V and 7 from J; bases not matched to a gene: 7. From germline, CDR1 is MNHEY and CDR2 SVGAGI. This CDR3 contains 13 residues. The CDR3 bases are TGTGCCAGCAGTAGGACAGGTGGGGGTGAAGCTTTCTTT. Residues: CASSRTGGGEAFF.

This sequence joins TRBV5-6 and TRBJ2-6; 9 bases match TRBD1. Germline V gene sequence: CDR1 SGHDT, CDR2 YYEEEE. V was pared by 4 bases and J by 2 bases, with 4 bases of the junction left unmatched. This CDR3 contains 16 residues. CDR3 DNA sequence: TGTGCCAGCAGCCAAACAGGGGGCGCTGGGGCCAACGTCCTGACTTTC. It codes for CASSQTGGAGANVLTF.